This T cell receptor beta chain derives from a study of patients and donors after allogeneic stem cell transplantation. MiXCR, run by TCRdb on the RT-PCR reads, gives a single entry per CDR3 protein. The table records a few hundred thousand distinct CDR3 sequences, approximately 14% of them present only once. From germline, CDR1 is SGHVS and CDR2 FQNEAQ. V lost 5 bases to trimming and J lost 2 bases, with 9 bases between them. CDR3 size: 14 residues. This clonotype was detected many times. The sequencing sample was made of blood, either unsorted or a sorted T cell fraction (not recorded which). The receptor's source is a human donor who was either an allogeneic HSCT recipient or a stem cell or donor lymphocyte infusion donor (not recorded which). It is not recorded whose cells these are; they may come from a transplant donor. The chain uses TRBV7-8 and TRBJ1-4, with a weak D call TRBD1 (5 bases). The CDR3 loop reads CASSPGGTNEKLFF. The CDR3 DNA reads TGTGCCAGCAGCCCGGGGGGGACTAATGAAAAACTGTTTTTT.